What follows are 28 T cell receptor beta chains derived from one specimen sequenced in a study of T cell responses to AZD1222 COVID-19 vaccine. Some clones are missing from TCRdb's copy, which holds only in-frame ones; the method was immunoSEQ multiplex PCR. The sample comprises some 180,000 clones, roughly 90% of which are singletons, and approximately 1.8% rests with the top ten. This sample comprised peripheral blood, obtained 28 days after the second AZD1222 dose. The source of these receptors is an adult who received the AZD1222 COVID-19 vaccine.

The chain links TRBV19 to TRBJ2-2; TRBD1 matches at 8 bases. This CDR3 is 19 amino acids long. Germline CDR1 and CDR2: LNHDA and SQIVND (reference sequence). The trim removed 4 bases at V and 2 bases at J, leaving 15 bases unmatched. CDR3 nucleotides: TGTGCCAGTAGTAGCCCCACGACAGGGGCCCGGCTCAACACCGGGGAGCTGTTTTTT. Translation: CASSSPTTGARLNTGELFF.

The rearrangement uses TRBV10-3 and TRBJ1-1, with a possible D match to TRBD1 (6 bases). CDR3 length: 14 amino acids. Germline-derived CDR1 and CDR2 are ENHRY and SYGVKD. V lost 4 bases, J lost 3 bases, and 12 bases lay in between. In DNA form, the CDR3 reads TGTGCCATCAGTGGGCAGGGGATGGACACTGAAGCTTTCTTT. Its protein product is CAISGQGMDTEAFF.

The gene calls are TRBV7-2 and TRBJ1-2, with TRBD1 matching over 7 bases. The J segment lost 5 bases and the V segment lost 1 base, leaving 4 bases of the junction unmatched. This CDR3 has 14 residues. Looked up from germline, CDR1 is SGHTA and CDR2 is FQGNSA. CDR3 sequence reads: CASSLGTGFYGYTF. The CDR3 DNA follows: TGTGCCAGCAGCTTAGGGACAGGATTTTATGGCTACACCTTC.

This chain links TRBV29-1 with TRBJ2-7; D is perhaps TRBD2 (6 bases). The CDR3 is 13 amino acids. Per germline, CDR1 SQVTM and CDR2 ANQGSEA. The ends were cut back, 6 bases at V and 3 bases at J, with 15 bases in the middle. Written as DNA, the CDR3 is TGCAGCGTCATCGGGGGAGGAAGCTACGAGCAGTACTTC. Translating gives CSVIGGGSYEQYF.

The chain couples TRBV2 to TRBJ1-5, with a possible D match to TRBD1 (6 bases). Per the germline V gene, CDR1 is SNHLY and CDR2 is FYNNEI. Trimming removed 4 bases from V and 4 bases from J, with 17 bases in between. The CDR3 is made up of 16 amino acids. CDR3 in DNA: TGTGCCAGCAGTGGAGCGAGGGGGGGTAGGAATCAGCCCCAGCATTTT. The encoded protein is CASSGARGGRNQPQHF.

This chain uses TRBV27 with TRBJ2-3; D remains ambiguous. Trimming removed 6 bases from V and 10 bases from J, with 23 bases in between. The CDR3 is 15 residues long. Germline CDR1 MNHEY, CDR2 SMNVEV (reference sequence). This CDR3 reads CASSYSDPGRKPQYF. For the CDR3, the DNA is TGTGCCAGCAGCTATTCCGACCCGGGTCGAAAGCCGCAGTATTTT.

The chain has TRBV3-1 (or the pseudogene TRBV3-2) and TRBJ1-1; possible D gene TRBD1, 5 bases. CDR1 is LGHDT, CDR2 YNNKEL, per germline (reference sequence). The CDR3 is 14 amino acids. V lost 0 bases, J lost 11 bases, and 16 bases lay in between. CDR3 loop: CASSQDAGVMGAFF. CDR3 in DNA: TGTGCCAGCAGCCAAGACGCGGGGGTTATGGGGGCTTTCTTT.

The V gene is TRBV4-1, the J gene TRBJ2-7, with D hard to call. V was shortened by 0 bases and J by 5 bases, with 11 bases between the two germline ends. The CDR3 loop spans 14 amino acids. The germline gives CDR1 MGHRA, CDR2 YSYEKL. The CDR3 loop is CASSQDPVSHEQYF. CDR3 bases: TGCGCCAGCAGCCAAGATCCGGTCAGCCACGAGCAGTACTTC.

This chain links TRBV18 with TRBJ1-5; maybe TRBD1 (6 bases). Trimming stripped 3 bases from V and 5 bases from J, with 17 bases between. This CDR3 contains 16 residues. Germline V CDR1 and CDR2: KGHSH, LQKENI. CDR3 protein: CASSPETGARDQPQHF. DNA of the CDR3: TGTGCCAGCTCACCGGAGACAGGCGCCCGTGATCAGCCCCAGCATTTT.

This chain uses TRBV3-1 (or the pseudogene TRBV3-2) with TRBJ1-5; no definite D call. The CDR3 is 15 residues long. Germline V gene sequence: CDR1 LGHDT, CDR2 YNNKEL (reference sequence). The V end lost 4 bases, the J end lost 2 bases, and 12 bases lay between the germline ends. The CDR3 coding sequence is TGTGCCAGCAGCCGAGGGTTCGAAGGCAATCAGCCCCAGCATTTT. As protein: CASSRGFEGNQPQHF.

In this sample, this clone turned up once. This sequence joins TRBV2 and TRBJ2-5; possibly TRBD1 for D (5 bases). The CDR3 sequence is 14 residues long. Per the germline V gene, CDR1 is SNHLY and CDR2 is FYNNEI. The V and J ends lost 7 bases and 0 bases respectively, with 12 bases between them. This CDR3 reads CASTLDTYQETQYF. The CDR3 DNA follows: TGTGCCAGCACCCTGGACACCTACCAAGAGACCCAGTACTTC.

The chain couples TRBV7-9 to TRBJ1-1; D unclear. V lost 2 bases to trimming and J lost 2 bases, with 6 bases between them. Looked up from germline, CDR1 is SEHNR and CDR2 is FQNEAQ (reference sequence). CDR3 length equals 13 residues. Written as DNA, the CDR3 is TGTGCCAGCAGCTTAAATACTAACACTGAAGCTTTCTTT. The encoded protein is CASSLNTNTEAFF.

The rearrangement uses TRBV6-5 and TRBJ1-1, with 9 bases aligning to TRBD1. This CDR3 comprises 14 residues. V lost 7 bases and J lost 1; bases outside the gene matches: 4. The germline V gene has CDR1 MNHEY and CDR2 SVGAGI. CDR3 in DNA: TGTGCCAGCATCCGACAGGGGGGGAACACTGAAGCTTTCTTT. It is translated as CASIRQGGNTEAFF.

This clone was counted a single time. The V gene is TRBV6-5, the J gene TRBJ2-7, with a weak D call TRBD1 (6 bases). V dropped 2 bases and J dropped 1 base, with 12 bases sitting between them. The germline V gene has CDR1 MNHEY and CDR2 SVGAGI. The CDR3 loop spans 15 amino acids. The CDR3 protein is CASSYRQGQSYEQYF. The CDR3, as DNA: TGTGCCAGCAGTTACCGGCAGGGACAATCCTACGAGCAGTACTTC.

The chain uses TRBV5-1 and TRBJ1-1; 11 bases agree with TRBD1. J gave up 1 base and V 5 bases, and 4 bases lay outside the gene matches. The germline CDR1 and CDR2 sequences are SGHRS and YFSETQ. CDR3 length: 15 amino acids. For the CDR3, the DNA is TGCGCCAGCAGTGGACAGGGGGCAGCGAACACTGAAGCTTTCTTT. Residues: CASSGQGAANTEAFF.

The chain links TRBV20-1 to TRBJ2-5; D is undetermined. This CDR3 has 11 residues. V gave up 5 bases and J gave up 1 base, with 5 bases separating them. Germline V gene sequence: CDR1 DFQATT, CDR2 SNEGSKA (reference sequence). CDR3 coding DNA: TGCAGTGCTCCAGCCCAAGAGACCCAGTACTTC. Translating gives CSAPAQETQYF.

V usage is TRBV7-2 and J usage is TRBJ2-7; 7 bases map to TRBD2. This CDR3 spans 16 amino acids. Germline lookup yields CDR1 SGHTA and CDR2 FQGNSA. The trim removed 0 bases at V and 4 bases at J, leaving 9 bases unmatched. The DNA for the CDR3 is TGTGCCAGCAGCTTAGCGGGGAGCGGGGCGTCTTACGAGCAGTACTTC. Its protein is CASSLAGSGASYEQYF. Drawing the rest from reference TRBV7-2 and TRBJ2-7, the complete variable domain is GAGVSQSPSNKVTEKGKDVELRCDPISGHTALYWYRQSLGQGLEFLIYFQGNSAPDKSGLPSDRFSAERTGGSVSTLTIQRTQQEDSAVYLCASSLAGSGASYEQYFGPGTRLTVT.

This chain connects TRBV6-2 or TRBV6-3 to TRBJ1-5; D gene unclear. CDR3 size: 15 residues. Germline CDR1 reads MNHEY; CDR2 reads SVGEGT. The germline V and J ends were trimmed by 4 bases and 5 bases, with 15 bases remaining between them. CDR3: CASSSRRRVDQPQHF. The DNA for the CDR3 is TGTGCCAGCAGTTCCCGCAGGCGGGTGGATCAGCCCCAGCATTTT.

The V gene is TRBV29-1, the J gene TRBJ2-1; a weak D match, TRBD1 (7 bases). Per germline, CDR1 SQVTM and CDR2 ANQGSEA. This CDR3 is built from 14 residues. V was clipped by 7 bases and J by 4 bases, with 17 bases between them. The DNA of the CDR3 is TGCAGCGCCCTCCGGAGGGGGCAATACAATGAGCAGTTCTTC. Translating gives CSALRRGQYNEQFF.

Written as DNA, the CDR3 is TGCGCCAGCAGCGAGGGACAGGGAAGGGAGACCCAGTACTTC. Its translation is CASSEGQGRETQYF. This chain joins TRBV5-1 and TRBJ2-5; 9 bases agree with TRBD1. V gave up 4 bases and J gave up 5 bases; unmatched junction bases: 6. Germline lookup yields CDR1 SGHRS and CDR2 YFSETQ. The CDR3 consists of 14 residues.

The chain combines TRBV6-4 with TRBJ2-1, with D hard to call. CDR1 is MRHNA, CDR2 SNTAGT, per germline. This CDR3 has 13 amino acids. Trimming took off 2 bases at V and 5 bases at J, with 7 bases between the two ends. The CDR3 loop reads CASSDQEHNEQFF. The CDR3 nucleotides are TGTGCCAGCAGTGACCAAGAGCACAATGAGCAGTTCTTC.

CDR3 sequence reads: CAWSVLNVGRSGYTF. DNA for the CDR3: TGTGCCTGGAGTGTCCTTAATGTAGGCCGATCGGGCTACACCTTC. The chain links TRBV30 to TRBJ1-2; D call uncertain. Deletions cut 0 bases from V and 8 bases from J, with 19 bases between. Germline CDR1 is GTSNPN and CDR2 is SVGIG (reference sequence). This CDR3 is built from 15 residues. Together with reference TRBV30 and TRBJ1-2, the CDR3 gives the full variable domain: SQTIHQWPATLVQPVGSPLSLECTVEGTSNPNLYWYRQAAGRGLQLLFYSVGIGQISSEVPQNLSASRPQDRQFILSSKKLLLSDSGFYLCAWSVLNVGRSGYTFGSGTRLTVV.

The chain is built from TRBV18 and TRBJ2-2; no firm D call. Germline-derived CDR1 and CDR2 are KGHSH and LQKENI. This CDR3 contains 13 residues. The V end was cut by 2 bases, the J end by 5 bases, with 6 bases between. Here the CDR3 reads CASSPIGTGELFF. The CDR3, as DNA: TGTGCCAGCTCACCAATAGGGACCGGGGAGCTGTTTTTT.

The rearrangement joins TRBV11-3 to TRBJ2-2; D may be TRBD1 or TRBD2 (6 bases each). The V end lost 5 bases, the J end lost 5 bases, and 21 bases lay between the germline ends. Germline-derived CDR1 and CDR2 are SGHNT and YENEEA. This CDR3 has 17 residues. This chain's CDR3 is CASSLSPGAVKTGELFF. DNA of the CDR3: TGTGCCAGCAGCCTCTCTCCGGGGGCTGTAAAAACCGGGGAGCTGTTTTTT. Together with reference TRBV11-3 and TRBJ2-2, the CDR3 gives the full variable domain: EAGVVQSPRYKIIEKKQPVAFWCNPISGHNTLYWYLQNLGQGPELLIRYENEEAVDDSQLPKDRFSAERLKGVDSTLKIQPAELGDSAVYLCASSLSPGAVKTGELFFGEGSRLTVL.

The chain uses TRBV7-2 and TRBJ2-6, with TRBD1 matching 8 bases. V shed 5 bases, J shed 0 bases, and the junction held 6 bases outside the gene matches. The CDR3 runs 17 residues. Germline assignment: CDR1 SGHTA and CDR2 FQGNSA. The CDR3 DNA follows: TGTGCCAGCAGCAGGACAGGGTCTAGCTCTGGGGCCAACGTCCTGACTTTC. Translation gives CASSRTGSSSGANVLTF.

V and J are TRBV6-5 and TRBJ2-3; D is possibly TRBD1 (5 bases). V lost 6 bases, J lost 2 bases, and 12 bases lay in between. The germline V gene encodes CDR1 MNHEY and CDR2 SVGAGI. CDR3 length: 14 residues. The CDR3 spells CASSFGHTTDTQYF. The CDR3 DNA is TGTGCCAGCAGCTTCGGACATACCACAGATACGCAGTATTTT.

V usage is TRBV6-6 and J usage is TRBJ1-6; TRBD1 matches at 7 bases. Germline trimming cut 7 bases from V and 10 bases from J; bases unmatched to any gene: 13. CDR1 is MNHNY and CDR2 is SVGAGI in the germline V gene (reference sequence). CDR3 length: 15 residues. As DNA, the CDR3 is TGTGCCAGCACCCTCCCGACAGGGACTTACTCACCCCTCCACTTT. Translation gives CASTLPTGTYSPLHF.

The rearrangement links TRBV7-3 to TRBJ1-6; D might be TRBD1 (6 bases). V lost 3 bases and J 7 bases, leaving 7 bases between the germline ends. Germline V gene sequence: CDR1 SGHTA, CDR2 FQGTGA. This CDR3 region has 13 residues. Here the CDR3 reads CASSFGQNSPLHF. The CDR3 coding sequence is TGTGCCAGCAGCTTTGGACAGAATTCACCCCTCCACTTT.